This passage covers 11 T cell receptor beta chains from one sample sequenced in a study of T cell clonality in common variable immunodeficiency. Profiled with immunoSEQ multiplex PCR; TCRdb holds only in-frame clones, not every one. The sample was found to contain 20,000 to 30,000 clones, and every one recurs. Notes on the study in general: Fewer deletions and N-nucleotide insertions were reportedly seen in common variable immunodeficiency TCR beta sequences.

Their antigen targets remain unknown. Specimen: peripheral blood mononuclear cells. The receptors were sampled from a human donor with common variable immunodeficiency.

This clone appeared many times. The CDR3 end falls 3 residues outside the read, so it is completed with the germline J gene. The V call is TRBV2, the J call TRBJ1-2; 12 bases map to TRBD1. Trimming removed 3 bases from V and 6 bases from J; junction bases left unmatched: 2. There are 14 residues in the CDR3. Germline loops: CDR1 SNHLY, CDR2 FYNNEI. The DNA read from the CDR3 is TGTGCCAGCAGTGAGGGGACAGGGGGCGATGGC. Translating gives CASSEGTGGDG. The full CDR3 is CASSEGTGGDGYTF.

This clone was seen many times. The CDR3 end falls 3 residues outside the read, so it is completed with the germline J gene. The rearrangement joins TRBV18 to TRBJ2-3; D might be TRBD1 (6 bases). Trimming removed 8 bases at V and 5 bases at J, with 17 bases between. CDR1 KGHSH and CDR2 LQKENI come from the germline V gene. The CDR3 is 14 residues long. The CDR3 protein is CASTPGASIDTQYF. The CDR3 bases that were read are TGTGCCAGCACTCCAGGGGCCTCGATAGATACG.

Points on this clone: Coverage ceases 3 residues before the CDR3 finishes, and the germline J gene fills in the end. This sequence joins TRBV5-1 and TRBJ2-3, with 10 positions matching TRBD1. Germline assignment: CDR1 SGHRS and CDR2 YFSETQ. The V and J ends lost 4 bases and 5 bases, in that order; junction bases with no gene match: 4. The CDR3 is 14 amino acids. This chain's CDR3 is CASSTGQGIDTQYF. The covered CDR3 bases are TGCGCCAGCAGCACGGGACAGGGGATAGATACG. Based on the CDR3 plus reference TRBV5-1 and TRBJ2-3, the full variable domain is KAGVTQTPRYLIKTRGQQVTLSCSPISGHRSVSWYQQTPGQGLQFLFEYFSETQRNKGNFPGRFSGRQFSNSRSEMNVSTLELGDSALYLCASSTGQGIDTQYFGPGTRLTVL.

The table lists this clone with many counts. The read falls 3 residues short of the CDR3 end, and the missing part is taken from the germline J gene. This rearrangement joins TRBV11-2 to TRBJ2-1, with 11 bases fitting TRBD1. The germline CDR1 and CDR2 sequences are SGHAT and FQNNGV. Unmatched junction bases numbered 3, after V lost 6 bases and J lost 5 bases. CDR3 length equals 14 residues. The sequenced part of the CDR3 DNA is TGTGCCAGCAGGCGGACAGGGGGCCACAATGAG. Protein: CASRRTGGHNE. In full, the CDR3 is CASRRTGGHNEQFF.

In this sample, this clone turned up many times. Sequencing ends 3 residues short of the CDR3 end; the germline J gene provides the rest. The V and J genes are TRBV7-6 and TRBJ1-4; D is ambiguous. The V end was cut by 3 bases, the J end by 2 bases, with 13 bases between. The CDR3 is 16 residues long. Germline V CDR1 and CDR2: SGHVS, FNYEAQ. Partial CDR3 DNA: TGTGCCAGCAGCTTGGGCGCAGGAGGGACTAATGAAAAA. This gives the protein CASSLGAGGTNEK. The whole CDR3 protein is CASSLGAGGTNEKLFF.

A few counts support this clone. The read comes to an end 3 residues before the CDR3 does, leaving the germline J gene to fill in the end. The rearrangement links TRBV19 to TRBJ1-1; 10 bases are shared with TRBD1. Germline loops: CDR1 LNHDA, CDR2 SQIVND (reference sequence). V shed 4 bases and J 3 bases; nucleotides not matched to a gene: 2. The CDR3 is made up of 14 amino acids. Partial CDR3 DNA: TGTGCCAGTAGTAGACAGGGGGCCGACACTGAA. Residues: CASSRQGADTE. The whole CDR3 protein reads CASSRQGADTEAFF.

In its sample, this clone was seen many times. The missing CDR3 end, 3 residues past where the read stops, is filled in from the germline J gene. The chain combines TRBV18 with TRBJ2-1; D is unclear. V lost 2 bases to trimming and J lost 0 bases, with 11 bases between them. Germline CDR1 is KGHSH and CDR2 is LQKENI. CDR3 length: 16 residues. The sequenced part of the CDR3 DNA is TGTGCCAGCTCACCAAGGAAGACAAGCTCCTACAATGAG. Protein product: CASSPRKTSSYNE. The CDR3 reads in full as CASSPRKTSSYNEQFF.

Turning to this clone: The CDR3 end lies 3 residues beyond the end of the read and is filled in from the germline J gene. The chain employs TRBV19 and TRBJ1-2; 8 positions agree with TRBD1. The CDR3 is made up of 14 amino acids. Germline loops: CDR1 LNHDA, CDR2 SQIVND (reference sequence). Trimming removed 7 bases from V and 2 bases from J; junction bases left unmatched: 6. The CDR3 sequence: CASKLGQANYGYTF. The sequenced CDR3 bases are TGTGCCAGTAAACTGGGACAGGCAAACTATGGC. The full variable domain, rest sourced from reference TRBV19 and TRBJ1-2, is DGGITQSPKYLFRKEGQNVTLSCEQNLNHDAMYWYRQDPGQGLRLIYYSQIVNDFQKGDIAEGYSVSREKKESFPLTVTSAQKNPTAFYLCASKLGQANYGYTFGSGTRLTVV.

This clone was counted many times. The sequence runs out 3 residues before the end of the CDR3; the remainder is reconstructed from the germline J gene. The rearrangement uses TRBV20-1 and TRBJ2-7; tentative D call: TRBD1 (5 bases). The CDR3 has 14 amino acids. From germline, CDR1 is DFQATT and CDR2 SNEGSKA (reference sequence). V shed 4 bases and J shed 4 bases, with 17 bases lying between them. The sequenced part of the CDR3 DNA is TGCAGTGCTACCCCTTTAAGGGGTCTGTACGAG. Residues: CSATPLRGLYE. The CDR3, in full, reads CSATPLRGLYEQYF.

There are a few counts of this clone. The sequenced part of the CDR3 DNA is TGTGCCAGCTCACCTCTAGCGGGGGCAGCCAAAAACATT. This gives the protein CASSPLAGAAKNI. The CDR3 reads in full as CASSPLAGAAKNIQYF. The J gene is TRBJ2-4, the V gene TRBV18, with 10 bases lining up with TRBD2. From the germline J gene comes the end of the CDR3, since the read stops 3 residues before it. Germline CDR1 KGHSH, CDR2 LQKENI. With 3 bases clipped from V and 0 bases from J, the junction kept 2 bases outside the gene matches. The CDR3 runs 16 residues.

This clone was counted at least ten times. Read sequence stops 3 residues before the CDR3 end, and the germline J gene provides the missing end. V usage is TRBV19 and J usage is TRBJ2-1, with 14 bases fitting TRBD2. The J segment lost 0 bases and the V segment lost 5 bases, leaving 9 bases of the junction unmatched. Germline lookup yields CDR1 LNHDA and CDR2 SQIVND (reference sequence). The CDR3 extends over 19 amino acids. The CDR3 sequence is CASSPNPGLAGGSYNEQFF. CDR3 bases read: TGTGCCAGTAGTCCCAACCCCGGACTAGCGGGAGGCTCCTACAATGAG.